This T cell receptor (beta chain) was documented in a study of T-cell reconstitution after alpha-beta-depleted transplantation in children. The TCRbeta library incorporated unique molecular identifiers. One entry per CDR3 protein, called by TCRdb with MiXCR from the PCR reads. The repertoire has a few hundred thousand distinct CDR3 sequences, 13% of them found once; the top ten carry about 4.5%. This clonotype showed up many times. The specimen was PBMCs, collected from the stem cell graft. The clonotype was recovered from a human donor who donated a stem cell graft to a child with Fanconi anemia.

In DNA, the CDR3 is TGCGCCAGCAGCCGTCGGACTAGCGGGGGGGATACGCAGTATTTT. Translating gives CASSRRTSGGDTQYF. J is TRBJ2-3 and V is TRBV5-1, with 14 bases identical to TRBD2. Germline V gene sequence: CDR1 SGHRS, CDR2 YFSETQ. V was clipped by 4 bases and J by 6 bases; unmatched bases: 4. The length of the CDR3 is 15 residues. Drawing the rest from reference TRBV5-1 and TRBJ2-3, the complete variable domain is KAGVTQTPRYLIKTRGQQVTLSCSPISGHRSVSWYQQTPGQGLQFLFEYFSETQRNKGNFPGRFSGRQFSNSRSEMNVSTLELGDSALYLCASSRRTSGGDTQYFGPGTRLTVL.